This TCR beta chain is from a study of T cell changes during pregnancy in multiple sclerosis. Generated by immunoSEQ multiplex PCR, the TCRdb table keeps only in-frame clones and is missing some. This repertoire shows around 54,000 clones, around nine tenths found once; its top ten account for roughly 0.61%. This CDR3 has 14 amino acids. This specimen was CD4+ T cells from peripheral blood mononuclear cells, taken after pregnancy. This rearrangement joins TRBV21-1 to TRBJ1-2; the D call in the table, TRBD1, was not verified against the DNA. TRBV21-1 is a known pseudogene. The receptor's source is a female donor in good health, enrolled as a control in a pregnancy study. DNA of the CDR3: TGTGCCAGCAGCAACGTACAGGATTACTATGGCTACACCTTC. Translated: CASSNVQDYYGYTF.